Each of the 8 T cell receptor beta chains below was sequenced from the same sample in a study of T-cell memory formation after mild COVID-19. One entry per CDR3 protein, called by TCRdb with MiXCR from the 5' RACE reads. The repertoire consists of fewer than 250,000 distinct CDR3 sequences, with about 10% occurring once and the leading ten covering less than 4%. The source material was PBMCs or a T cell subset sorted from them (not recorded which). The receptors shown here come from a man aged 18 to 35 who had mild COVID-19 (a few samples of this study predate the infection). Cell type and time point are not known.

The chain combines TRBV3-1 with TRBJ1-5; D unresolved. CDR1 and CDR2 from the germline V gene are LGHDT and YNNKEL (reference sequence). Trimming removed 0 bases at V and 8 bases at J, with 5 bases between. CDR3 length: 12 amino acids. The CDR3: CASSQDLEPQHF. The DNA for the CDR3 is TGTGCCAGCAGCCAAGATCTAGAGCCCCAGCATTTT.

This clonotype came up a few times. The J gene is TRBJ1-3, the V gene TRBV20-1; D unclear. CDR3 length equals 14 residues. Germline values: CDR1 DFQATT, CDR2 SNEGSKA (reference sequence). The V and J ends lost 6 bases and 10 bases respectively, with 22 bases between them. CDR3 DNA sequence: TGCAGTGCCCCTCCAACGGACCGAACCGGTACCATATATTTT. Translating it yields CSAPPTDRTGTIYF.

This clonotype turned up a few times. The gene calls are TRBV6-5 and TRBJ2-3; D is possibly TRBD1 (6 bases). The germline CDR1 and CDR2 sequences are MNHEY and SVGAGI. V was pared by 6 bases and J by 5 bases, with 15 bases between. The CDR3 extends over 14 amino acids. In DNA, the CDR3 is TGTGCCAGCAGGGGGGCACCGTTCGAAGATACGCAGTATTTT. Translating it yields CASRGAPFEDTQYF.

This clonotype was detected only a few times. The chain's CDR3 is CASSLLSGVSTEAFF. CDR3 nucleotides: TGTGCCAGCAGCTTACTTTCAGGGGTCTCCACTGAAGCTTTCTTT. This chain connects TRBV7-9 to TRBJ1-1; D perhaps matches TRBD1 (6 bases). V was shortened by 2 bases and J by 4 bases, with 14 bases between the two germline ends. This CDR3 spans 15 amino acids. CDR1 is SEHNR and CDR2 is FQNEAQ in the germline V gene (reference sequence). Full variable domain (outside the CDR3, taken from reference TRBV7-9 and TRBJ1-1): DTGVSQNPRHKITKRGQNVTFRCDPISEHNRLYWYRQTLGQGPEFLTYFQNEAQLEKSRLLSDRFSAERPKGSFSTLEIQRTEQGDSAMYLCASSLLSGVSTEAFFGQGTRLTVV.

This clonotype was seen repeatedly, ten times or more. This chain links TRBV7-3 with TRBJ2-5; D is unclear. V was trimmed by 5 bases and J by 5 bases, leaving 12 bases between them. CDR3 size: 13 residues. The germline gives CDR1 SGHTA, CDR2 FQGTGA. CDR3 in DNA: TGTGCCAGCAGCCCCGGATCAGCGGAGACCCAGTACTTC. Encoded protein: CASSPGSAETQYF.

This clonotype was recorded at least ten times. V and J are TRBV7-9 and TRBJ1-1, with TRBD1 identical over 8 bases. CDR1 and CDR2 (germline): SEHNR, FQNEAQ (reference sequence). This CDR3 has 15 amino acids. The J segment lost 1 base and the V segment lost 5 bases, leaving 6 bases of the junction unmatched. The CDR3 loop is CASSPPTGANTEAFF. CDR3 coding DNA: TGTGCCAGCAGCCCTCCGACAGGGGCGAACACTGAAGCTTTCTTT.

This clonotype was counted only a few times. The junction and the germline gene differ at one end; a read error may be behind it. The chain links TRBV7-9 to TRBJ2-2; D not certain. The CDR3 covers 14 residues. Germline values: CDR1 SEHNR, CDR2 FQNEAQ (reference sequence). This CDR3 is CASSGRLNAGELFF. CDR3 sequence (DNA): TGTGCCAGCAGCGGACGGCTGAACGCCGGGGAGCTGTTTTTT.

The genes are TRBV7-2 and TRBJ2-4; the match to TRBD2 covers 7 bases. CDR1 and CDR2 from the germline V gene are SGHTA and FQGNSA. The CDR3 has 13 amino acids. J lost 10 bases, V lost 3 bases, and 6 bases had no gene match. This CDR3 is CASSLSGTTIQYF. CDR3 bases: TGTGCCAGCAGCTTGTCCGGGACTACAATTCAGTACTTC.